The subject of this entry is one T cell receptor beta chain. Its antigen is not yet known. No qualities accompany the bases; no much larger clone lies one base away. Only healthy Caucasian donors were included. The twin cohort comprised three pairs of female monozygotic twins, all aged roughly 18 to 30 years. Using Miltenyi CD45RO+ enrichment and human naive T-cell isolation kits, memory (CD45RO+) and naive T cells were isolated from PBMC. This specimen belongs to a study of identical twins (dated by TCRdb to the mid-2010s). Some background on the complete study: TCR alpha and beta repertoires from monozygotic twins, unrelated adults of various ages and cord blood were deep-sequenced to test whether fetal clonotypes persist. To rule out contamination, replicate twin experiments were performed at different times with different library preparation protocols. What the study reported, not specific to this receptor: Invariant T cells such as MAIT and iNKT could partly confound zero-insertion analyses, though diverse VJ usage argued against this for most clonotypes. Abundant cord blood beta clonotypes carried fewer insertions; young adult naive repertoires showed a weaker similar trend, while memory repertoires showed none. Excess twin sharing in beta out-of-frame sequences was weaker because fewer shared sequences lowered the signal-to-noise ratio. Out-of-frame TCR alpha sharing in monozygotic twins was systematically underestimated by recombination models, whereas sharing between unrelated individuals was in agreement with the recombination models. Compared with coincidental sharing between unrelated individuals, out-of-frame TCR alpha sequences shared between twins had an excess of sequences with low generation probability. Because the same donors could not be followed over many years, conclusions were based on cross-sectional statistical analysis.

Library construction relied on 5' RACE. The sequencing machine was an Illumina HiSeq 2000. Template switching introduced a universal primer binding site; the final cDNA contained a unique molecular identifier, enabling accurate counting of TCR cDNA molecules. First-strand cDNA for TCR alpha and beta chains was synthesized from specific primers in the conserved constant-segment region. To control for contamination, every cDNA library was double barcoded, receiving both a SMART-Mk sample barcode and Illumina barcodes. TruSeq adapter sequences along with Illumina sample barcodes were introduced in two successive PCR steps. TCR alpha and beta cDNA libraries were sequenced on the Illumina HiSeq platform with custom primers. The original methods were these. MiGEC was used to process raw reads and extract unique molecular identifiers, and MiXCR was used to find CDR3 positions. Recombination models were inferred per individual with the repgenHMM and IGoR tools using an EM algorithm. The analysis of shared clonotypes was done with the tcR package in R, with sharing normalized by the product of cloneset sizes. To study raw recombination free of thymic and clonal selection effects, out-of-frame nonproductive sequences were analyzed. Through fastp at Q25 and MiXCR, TCRdb rebuilt clones from the public reads, retaining in-frame beta chains. Under each unique CDR3 protein, matching rows form one entry showing the most common genes and DNA. V and J calls and clone size were set by TCRdb, not the authors. The table for this sample lists approximately 280,000 distinct CDR3 sequences; more than 6.5% of them were counted only once. Approximately 2% of the sample comes from the top ten.

This sample also belongs to another study, concerning yellow fever vaccine responses in identical twins. The second investigation adds: According to the authors, the vaccine-induced T cell response in identical twins seemed to be partly convergent and partly specific to each individual. The study precisely tracked vaccine-responding T cell clones in identical twins.

This TCR derives from a woman younger than 35 in good health. The sequenced material came from memory (CD45RO+) T cells sorted from blood. The sample's cell subset or site label is to be understood as: CD45RO+ enriched T cells.

CDR3 protein: CASSWDRASGYTF. In nucleotide form, the sequence is TGTGCCAGCAGTTGGGACAGGGCAAGCGGCTACACCTTC. The chain is encoded by TRBV12-3 or TRBV12-4 joined to TRBJ1-2, with 9 bases aligning to TRBD1. Ends trimmed: V by 4 bases, J by 8 bases; bases unmatched to a gene: 5. The cysteine opens and the phenylalanine closes a CDR3 of 13 amino acids. The retained sequence is limited to the CDR3, 39 bases, with the frame set at the first base.